This entry features one T cell receptor (beta chain) sequence. Its antigen is unidentified. The table came from immunoSEQ multiplex PCR; TCRdb's copy has only in-frame clones and leaves some out. The sample includes 35,000 to 55,000 clones, roughly 94% seen only once; the top ten take about 11%. The sample comes from a study of OX40 agonist ivuxolimab in advanced cancers. In the study overall: Of mixed ages from roughly 23 to 80 and averaging around 60 years, the group was around 78% male. Earlier anti-PD-1, anti-PD-L1 or anti-CTLA-4 therapy was permitted; over 35% had received some.

Study-wide findings and caveats: Clonal expansion was seen in CD4+ and CD8+ blood T cells by week 6 at 0.1 to 3.0 mg/kg. Patients who responded partially at 0.1-3.0 mg/kg showed clonal expansion ranking among the lowest.

This TCR was sampled from an adult with an advanced solid tumor such as melanoma, head and neck, liver or kidney cancer. The sample in question was CD4+ or CD8+ T cells sorted from blood, obtained in a trial of the OX40 agonist ivuxolimab.

The CDR3 region has the DNA TGTGCCAGCAGCTCCGGGGGGAGAAACACCATATATTTT. Amino acid sequence: CASSSGGRNTIYF. The rearrangement uses TRBV13 and TRBJ1-3; tentatively, D is TRBD1 (5 bases). Trimming stripped 4 bases from V and 5 bases from J, with 9 bases between. CDR1 and CDR2 (germline): PRHDT, FYEKMQ (reference sequence). CDR3 length: 13 amino acids.